This T cell receptor beta chain was sequenced during a study of cytomegalovirus exposure and HLA in healthy donors. Germline lookup yields CDR1 MDHEN and CDR2 SYDVKM. The CDR3 has 15 residues. Trimming took 1 base from V and 5 from J, leaving 12 bases between them. This table comes from immunoSEQ multiplex PCR, and its TCRdb copy is limited to in-frame clones, with some not included. The data contain approximately 60,000 clones, 90% of them singletons. Comment on this clone: The antigen remains undetermined.

Study observations and caveats: Three chains tied to CMV proved CMV antigen-specific in vitro. The study designated some 180 TCR beta chains cytomegalovirus-associated. First-cohort TCR clusters tended to co-occur in the roughly 120 validation repertoires, a later analysis found.

The donors were in the approximately 130-subject validation cohort; that cohort was separate from the roughly 700-subject first cohort. The clonotype comes from a man between 18 and 35 years old in good health and CMV-seronegative. The rearrangement links TRBV28 to TRBJ2-1; D is perhaps TRBD1 (5 bases). Sequences were obtained from PBMCs. The CDR3 coding sequence is TGTGCCAGCAGTTTATTGGGGCTAGACAACAATGAGCAGTTCTTC. It encodes CASSLLGLDNNEQFF.